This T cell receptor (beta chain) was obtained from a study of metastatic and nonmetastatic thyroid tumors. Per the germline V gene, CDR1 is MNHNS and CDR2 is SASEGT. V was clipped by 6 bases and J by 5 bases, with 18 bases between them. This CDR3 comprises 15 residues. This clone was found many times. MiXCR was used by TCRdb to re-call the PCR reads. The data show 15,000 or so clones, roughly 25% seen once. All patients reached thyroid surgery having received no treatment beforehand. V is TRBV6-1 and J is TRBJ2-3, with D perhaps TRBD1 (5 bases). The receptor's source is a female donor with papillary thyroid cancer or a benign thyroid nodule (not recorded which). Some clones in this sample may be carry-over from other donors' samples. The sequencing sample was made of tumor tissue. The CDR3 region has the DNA TGTGCCAGCAGCCCCCCCGCCATACAGGAAGATACGCAGTATTTT. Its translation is CASSPPAIQEDTQYF.